This T cell receptor beta chain is drawn from a study of T cells after yellow fever vaccination. The V end was cut by 0 bases, the J end by 0 bases, with 6 bases between. CDR1 and CDR2 from the germline V gene are MNHEY and SVGAGI. The CDR3 has 15 amino acids. They built TCR cDNA with 5'RACE template switching, a step that put in a universal primer site and UMIs. TCRdb re-called the 5' RACE reads with MiXCR, one entry per CDR3 protein. There are about 170,000 distinct CDR3 sequences in the sample; approximately 10% occur only once, and roughly a third lies in the top ten. General observations from the study: A limited proportion of clonotypes was detected within both the CD4 and CD8 compartments.

For this clonotype: Its antigen is not known.

The sequence derives from a man younger than 35 who received the YFV17D yellow fever vaccine. This chain uses TRBV6-5 with TRBJ1-3; D remains ambiguous. The specimen comprised CD8+ T cells sorted from PBMCs, sampled 15 days after the yellow fever booster vaccination. The CDR3 DNA is TGTGCCAGCAGTTACTCGGGGTCCTCTGGAAACACCATATATTTT. This sequence encodes CASSYSGSSGNTIYF.